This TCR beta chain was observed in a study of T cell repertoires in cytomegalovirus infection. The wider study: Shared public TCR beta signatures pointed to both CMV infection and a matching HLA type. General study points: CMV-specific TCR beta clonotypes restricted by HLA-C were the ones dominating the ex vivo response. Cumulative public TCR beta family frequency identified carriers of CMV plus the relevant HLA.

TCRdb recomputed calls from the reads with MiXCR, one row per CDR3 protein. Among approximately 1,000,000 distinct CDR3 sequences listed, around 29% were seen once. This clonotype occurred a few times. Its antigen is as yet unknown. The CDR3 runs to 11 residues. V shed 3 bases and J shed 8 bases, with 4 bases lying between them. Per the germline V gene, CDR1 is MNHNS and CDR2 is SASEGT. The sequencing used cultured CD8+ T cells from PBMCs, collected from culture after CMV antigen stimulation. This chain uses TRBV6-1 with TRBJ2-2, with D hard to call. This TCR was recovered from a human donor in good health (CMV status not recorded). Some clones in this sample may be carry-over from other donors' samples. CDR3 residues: CASSDWGELFF. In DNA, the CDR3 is TGTGCCAGCAGTGACTGGGGGGAGCTGTTTTTT.